This T cell receptor beta chain originates from a study of shared clonotypes between healthy human individuals. General study results and limits: Investigators expected sequencing depth to affect clonotype sharing among donors.

Concerning this clone itself: The antigen is unknown.

TCRdb keeps only in-frame clones here, not all; method: immunoSEQ multiplex PCR. This table holds 2 million to 2.5 million clones, 85% to 95% found once. Germline CDR1 reads SGDLS; CDR2 reads YYNGEE. The trim removed 0 bases at V and 8 bases at J, leaving 8 bases unmatched. The CDR3 extends over 15 amino acids. The sequence derives from a young man in good health. Some clones in this sample may be carry-over from other donors' samples. The sample consisted of naive CD4+ T cells from PBMCs. Noted subset: CD45RA+ positively selected. V is TRBV9 and J is TRBJ1-2, with 9 bases identical to TRBD1. The CDR3 coding sequence is TGTGCCAGCAGCGTAGAGCTACAGGGGGCGCGCGGCTACACCTTC. Protein sequence: CASSVELQGARGYTF.